This TCR beta chain comes out of a study of a mutant IDH1 vaccine in newly diagnosed glioma. This clone was detected only a few times. Its target is unknown. Time point given: week 5, during vaccination. The vaccine gave 300 ug of a 20-mer mutant IDH1 peptide subcutaneously per dose. CDR3 size: 16 residues. V lost 3 bases and J lost 0, with 14 bases in between. Per germline, CDR1 MNHEY and CDR2 SMNVEV (reference sequence). The assay was immunoSEQ multiplex PCR, and TCRdb's table has in-frame clones only and misses some. The sample has some 33,000 clones, over 50% seen once; the top ten hold approximately 11%.

This TCR was sampled from a woman younger than 35 with glioma. Here the sequenced sample was PBMCs, taken from a glioma patient whose treatment included an IDH1 peptide vaccine. The chain is built from TRBV27 and TRBJ1-2; no reliable D call. The chain's CDR3 is CASSFLLAKANYGYTF. The DNA for the CDR3 is TGTGCCAGCAGTTTCCTCCTAGCTAAGGCTAACTATGGCTACACCTTC.